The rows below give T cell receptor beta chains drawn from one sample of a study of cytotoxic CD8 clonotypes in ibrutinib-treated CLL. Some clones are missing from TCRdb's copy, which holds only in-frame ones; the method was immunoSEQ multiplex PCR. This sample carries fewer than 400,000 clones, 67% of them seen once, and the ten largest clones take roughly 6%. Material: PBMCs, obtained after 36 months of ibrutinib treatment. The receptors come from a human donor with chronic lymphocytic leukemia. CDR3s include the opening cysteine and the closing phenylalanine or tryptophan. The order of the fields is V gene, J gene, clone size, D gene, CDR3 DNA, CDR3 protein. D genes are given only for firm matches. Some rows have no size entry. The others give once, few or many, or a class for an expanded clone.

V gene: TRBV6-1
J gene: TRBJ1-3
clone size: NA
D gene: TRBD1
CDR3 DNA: TGTGCCAGCAATCAACAGGGGTCTGGAAACACCATATATTTT
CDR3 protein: CASNQQGSGNTIYF

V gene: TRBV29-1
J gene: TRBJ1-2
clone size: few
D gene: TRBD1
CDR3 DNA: TGCAGCGCCTACAGGGGGCGCAACTATGGCTACACCTTC
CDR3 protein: CSAYRGRNYGYTF

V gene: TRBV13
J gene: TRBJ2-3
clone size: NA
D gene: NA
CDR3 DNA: TGTGCCAGCAGTCATAGAGTGGGGCAAGATACGCAGTATTTT
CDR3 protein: CASSHRVGQDTQYF

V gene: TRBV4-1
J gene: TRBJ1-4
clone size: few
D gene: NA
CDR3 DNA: TGCGCCAGCAGCAACTACCCTGAAAAACTGTTTTTT
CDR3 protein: CASSNYPEKLFF

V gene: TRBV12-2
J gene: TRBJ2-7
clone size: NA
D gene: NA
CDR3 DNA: TGTGCAAGTCGCTTAGTTTCACCAGCGGGGAGTGAGCAGTACTTC
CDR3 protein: CASRLVSPAGSEQYF

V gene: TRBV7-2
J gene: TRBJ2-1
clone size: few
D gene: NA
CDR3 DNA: TGTGCCAGCACCGCCCACAATGAGCAGTTCTTC
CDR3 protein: CASTAHNEQFF

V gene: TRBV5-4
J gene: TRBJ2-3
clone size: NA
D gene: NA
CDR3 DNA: TGTGCCAGCAGCCAGAAGATTAGTTTGGCAGATACGCAGTATTTT
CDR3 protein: CASSQKISLADTQYF

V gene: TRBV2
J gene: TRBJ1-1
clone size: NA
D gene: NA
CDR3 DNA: TGTGCCAGCAGTTTTGGGGAAGCTGAAGCTTTCTTT
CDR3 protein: CASSFGEAEAFF

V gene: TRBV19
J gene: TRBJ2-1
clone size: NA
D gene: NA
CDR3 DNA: TGTGCCAGTAGTATTTCAGGGGCGGTTGAGCAGTTCTTC
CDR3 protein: CASSISGAVEQFF

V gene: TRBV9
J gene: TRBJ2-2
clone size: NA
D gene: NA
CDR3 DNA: TGTGCCAGCAACCCCGGGTCCGGGGAGCTGTTTTTT
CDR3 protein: CASNPGSGELFF

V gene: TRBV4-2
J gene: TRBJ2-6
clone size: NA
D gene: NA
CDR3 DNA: TGTGCCAGCAGCCAAGATCGGGCCGGGACCGGGGCCAACGTCCTGACTTTC
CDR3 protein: CASSQDRAGTGANVLTF

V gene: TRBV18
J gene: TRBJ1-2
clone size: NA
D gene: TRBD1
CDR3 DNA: TGTGCCAGCTCGGCTACAGGGGACTATGGCTACACCTTC
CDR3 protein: CASSATGDYGYTF

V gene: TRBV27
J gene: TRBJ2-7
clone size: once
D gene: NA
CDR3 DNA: TGTGCCAGCAGTTTAAGTGGGAGGAGCGACGAGCAGTACTTC
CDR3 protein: CASSLSGRSDEQYF

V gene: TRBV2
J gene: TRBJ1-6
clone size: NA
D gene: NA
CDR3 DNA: TGTGCCAGCAGTTGGGACCTCAATTCACCCCTCCACTTT
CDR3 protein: CASSWDLNSPLHF

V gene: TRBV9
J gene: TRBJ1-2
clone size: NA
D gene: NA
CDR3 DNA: TGTGCCAGCAGCGCGAAGGCCCTGCGCTATGGCTACACCTTC
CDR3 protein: CASSAKALRYGYTF

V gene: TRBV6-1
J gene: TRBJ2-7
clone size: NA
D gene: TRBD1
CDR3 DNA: TGTGCCAGCAGTGAAACTAGACAGGGGGACTACGAGCAGTACTTC
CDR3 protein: CASSETRQGDYEQYF

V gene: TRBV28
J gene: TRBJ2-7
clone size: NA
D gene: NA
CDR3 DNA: TGTGCCAGCAGCCCTGGTTGGACCGCCTACGAGCAGTACTTC
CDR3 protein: CASSPGWTAYEQYF

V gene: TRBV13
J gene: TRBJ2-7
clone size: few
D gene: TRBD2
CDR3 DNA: TGTGCCAGCAGCCCCGGACTAGGAGGGTCCTACGAGCAGTACTTC
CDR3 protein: CASSPGLGGSYEQYF

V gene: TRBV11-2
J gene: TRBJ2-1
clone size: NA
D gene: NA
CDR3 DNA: TGTGCCAGCAGCTTATCGGCCGGGCCCCTCAATGAGCAGTTCTTC
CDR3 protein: CASSLSAGPLNEQFF

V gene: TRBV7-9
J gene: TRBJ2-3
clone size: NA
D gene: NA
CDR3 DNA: TGTGCCAGCAGCTTAGGCGGGATCGGTGCAGATACGCAGTATTTT
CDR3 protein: CASSLGGIGADTQYF

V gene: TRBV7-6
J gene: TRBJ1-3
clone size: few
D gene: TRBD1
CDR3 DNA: TGTGCCAGCAGCCCACGACAGGGGACTGGAAACACCATATATTTT
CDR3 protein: CASSPRQGTGNTIYF

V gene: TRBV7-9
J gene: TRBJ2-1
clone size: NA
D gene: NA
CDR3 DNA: TGTGCCAGCAGCTTAACTGGTGGTAACAATGAGCAGTTCTTC
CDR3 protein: CASSLTGGNNEQFF

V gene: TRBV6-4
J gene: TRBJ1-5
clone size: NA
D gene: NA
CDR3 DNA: TGTGCCAGCAGTGACTCGGTTGGCCCCGTTAGGGACGACCATAGCAATCAGCCCCAGCATTTT
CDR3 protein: CASSDSVGPVRDDHSNQPQHF

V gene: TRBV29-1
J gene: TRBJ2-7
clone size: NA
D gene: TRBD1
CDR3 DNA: TGCAGCGTAGCTAGGACAGGGGGAACCTACGAGCAGTACTTC
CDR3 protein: CSVARTGGTYEQYF

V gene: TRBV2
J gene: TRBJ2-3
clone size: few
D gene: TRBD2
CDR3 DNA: TGTGCCAGCACCTCTTCTAGCGGAAGCACAGATACGCAGTATTTT
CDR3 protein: CASTSSSGSTDTQYF

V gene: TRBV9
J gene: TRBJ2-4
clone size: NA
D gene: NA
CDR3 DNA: TGTGCCAGCAGCTTAGGGGTGGGGGCGACGGCCAAAAACATTCAGTACTTC
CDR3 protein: CASSLGVGATAKNIQYF

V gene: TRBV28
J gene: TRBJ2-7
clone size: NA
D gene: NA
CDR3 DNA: TGTGCCAGCAGGACGTTAGGGGGACACTACGAGCAGTACTTC
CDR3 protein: CASRTLGGHYEQYF

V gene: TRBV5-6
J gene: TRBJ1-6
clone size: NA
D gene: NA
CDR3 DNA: TGTGCCAGCAGCTTGGTCGGGGAAGGTTCACCCCTCCACTTT
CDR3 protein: CASSLVGEGSPLHF

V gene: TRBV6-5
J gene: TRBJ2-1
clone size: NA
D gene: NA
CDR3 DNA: TGTGCCAGCAGTTATTTGGGGGGGGCGAACAATGAGCAGTTCTTC
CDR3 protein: CASSYLGGANNEQFF

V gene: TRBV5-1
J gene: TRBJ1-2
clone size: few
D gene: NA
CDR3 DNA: TGCGCCAGCAGCTCGACCCCTTTCCTGGATGGCTACACCTTC
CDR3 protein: CASSSTPFLDGYTF

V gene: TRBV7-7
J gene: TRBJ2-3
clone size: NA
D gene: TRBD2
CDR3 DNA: TGTGCCAGCAGCCTGGGACTAGCGGGCACCACAGATACGCAGTATTTT
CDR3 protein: CASSLGLAGTTDTQYF

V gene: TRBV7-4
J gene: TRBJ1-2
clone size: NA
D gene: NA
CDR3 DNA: TGTGCCAGCAGCTTGGAGGATAACTATGGCTACACCTTC
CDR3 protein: CASSLEDNYGYTF

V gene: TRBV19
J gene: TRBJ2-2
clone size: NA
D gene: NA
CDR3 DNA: TGTGCCAGTAGTATAGCAAGCAGCGCGAACACCGGGGAGCTGTTTTTT
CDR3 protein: CASSIASSANTGELFF

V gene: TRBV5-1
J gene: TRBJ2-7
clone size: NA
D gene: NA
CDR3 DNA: TGCGCCAGCAGCTTGGGGAGGGCGACCTACGAGCAGTACTTC
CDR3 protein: CASSLGRATYEQYF

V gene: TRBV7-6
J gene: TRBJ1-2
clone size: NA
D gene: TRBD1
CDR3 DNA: TGTGCCAGTTCTGCAGGGGGCGCGGGGGGCTACACCTTC
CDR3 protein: CASSAGGAGGYTF

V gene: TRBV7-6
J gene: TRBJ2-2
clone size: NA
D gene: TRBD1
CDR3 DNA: TGTGCCAGCAGCAAATACAGGGGTCGGGCCGGGGAGCTGTTTTTT
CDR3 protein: CASSKYRGRAGELFF

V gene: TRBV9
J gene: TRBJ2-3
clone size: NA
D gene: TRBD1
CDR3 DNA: TGTGCCAGCAGCGAGGGACAGGGTAGCACAGATACGCAGTATTTT
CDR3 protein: CASSEGQGSTDTQYF

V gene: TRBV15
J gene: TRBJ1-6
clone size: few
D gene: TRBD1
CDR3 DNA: TGTGCCACCAGCAGGTGGGACAGGATTTATAATTCACCCCTCCACTTT
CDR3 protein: CATSRWDRIYNSPLHF

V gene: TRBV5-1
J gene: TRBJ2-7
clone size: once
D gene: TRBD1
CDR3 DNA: TGCGCCAGCAGCCCGGACAGGTTTTTGAGGGAGCAGTACTTC
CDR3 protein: CASSPDRFLREQYF

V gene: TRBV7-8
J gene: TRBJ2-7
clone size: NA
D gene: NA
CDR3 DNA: TGTGCCAGCAGCTTTGCGAACTACGAGCAGTACTTC
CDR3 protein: CASSFANYEQYF

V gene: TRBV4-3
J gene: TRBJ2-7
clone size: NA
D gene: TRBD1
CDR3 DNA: TGCGCCAGCAGCCAAGGGACAGGCCCCTACGAGCAGTACTTC
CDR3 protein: CASSQGTGPYEQYF

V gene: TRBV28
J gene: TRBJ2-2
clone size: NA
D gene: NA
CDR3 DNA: TGTGCCGCGGACCGGCCAGGCACCGGGGAGCTGTTTTTT
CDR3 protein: CAADRPGTGELFF

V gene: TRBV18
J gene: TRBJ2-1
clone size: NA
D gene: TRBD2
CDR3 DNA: TGTGCCAGCTCACCAGTGGCTAGCGGGTACAATGAGCAGTTCTTC
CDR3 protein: CASSPVASGYNEQFF

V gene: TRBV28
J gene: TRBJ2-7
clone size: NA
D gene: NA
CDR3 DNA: TGTGCCAGCAGGACAGGCTACGAGCAGTACTTC
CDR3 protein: CASRTGYEQYF

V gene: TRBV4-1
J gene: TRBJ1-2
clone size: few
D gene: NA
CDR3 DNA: TGCGCCAGCAGCCAGCCACCTGGCAGGTCAGCTAACTATGGCTACACCTTC
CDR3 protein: CASSQPPGRSANYGYTF

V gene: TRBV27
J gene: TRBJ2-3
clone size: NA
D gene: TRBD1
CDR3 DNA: TGTGCCAGCAGTCCACAGGGGACCTACGATACGCAGTATTTT
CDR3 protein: CASSPQGTYDTQYF

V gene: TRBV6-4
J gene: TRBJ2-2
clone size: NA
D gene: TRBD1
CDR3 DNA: TGTGCCAGCAGCCGACAGGGGCAGAACACCGGGGAGCTGTTTTTT
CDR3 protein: CASSRQGQNTGELFF

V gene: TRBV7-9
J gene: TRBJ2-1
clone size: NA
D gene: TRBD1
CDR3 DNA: TGTGCCAGCAGCTTACCCCGACAGGGCGCAGACAATGAGCAGTTCTTC
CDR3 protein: CASSLPRQGADNEQFF